This T cell receptor (beta chain) is drawn from a study of blood T cell repertoires in COVID-19. Study as a whole: Specimens from acute and convalescent COVID-19 originated in the United States, Italy and Spain.

V was shortened by 3 bases and J by 2 bases, with 13 bases between the two germline ends. This CDR3 region has 15 residues. Germline V gene data show CDR1 as SGHRS and CDR2 as YFSETQ. This clone was found a few times. The protocol was immunoSEQ multiplex PCR, while the TCRdb copy is restricted to in-frame clones and leaves out a portion. This sample has 130,000 to 150,000 clones, with about 85% found just once. This TCR came from a woman between 65 and 79 years old with COVID-19, enrolled during active disease. The sequenced sample consisted of peripheral blood. The genes are TRBV5-1 and TRBJ2-3; possibly TRBD2 for D (5 bases). The CDR3 reads CASSSRDGVTDTQYF. In DNA, the CDR3 is TGCGCCAGCAGCTCCCGCGACGGGGTCACAGATACGCAGTATTTT.